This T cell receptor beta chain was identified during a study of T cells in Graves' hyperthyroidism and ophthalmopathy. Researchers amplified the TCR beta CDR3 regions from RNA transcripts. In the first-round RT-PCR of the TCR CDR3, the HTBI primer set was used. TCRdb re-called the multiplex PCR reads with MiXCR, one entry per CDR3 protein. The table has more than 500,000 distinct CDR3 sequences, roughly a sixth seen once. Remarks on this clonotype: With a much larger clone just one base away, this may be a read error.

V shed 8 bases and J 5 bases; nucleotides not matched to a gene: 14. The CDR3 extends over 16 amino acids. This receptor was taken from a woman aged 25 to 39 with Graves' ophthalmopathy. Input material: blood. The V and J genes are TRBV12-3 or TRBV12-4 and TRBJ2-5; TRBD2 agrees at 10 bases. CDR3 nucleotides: TGTGCCAGCGGTTCCCGCCTAGCGGGAGTTTCGGAGACCCAGTACTTC. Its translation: CASGSRLAGVSETQYF.